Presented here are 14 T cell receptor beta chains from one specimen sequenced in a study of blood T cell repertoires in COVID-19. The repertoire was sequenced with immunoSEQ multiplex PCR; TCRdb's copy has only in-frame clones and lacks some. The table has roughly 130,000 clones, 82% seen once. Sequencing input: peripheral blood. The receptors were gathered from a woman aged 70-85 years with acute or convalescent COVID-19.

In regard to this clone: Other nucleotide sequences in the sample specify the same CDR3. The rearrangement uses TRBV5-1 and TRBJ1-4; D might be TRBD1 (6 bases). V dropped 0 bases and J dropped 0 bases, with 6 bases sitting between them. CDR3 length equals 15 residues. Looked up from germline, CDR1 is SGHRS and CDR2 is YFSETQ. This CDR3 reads CASSLGTATNEKLFF. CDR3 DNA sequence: TGCGCCAGCAGCTTGGGGACAGCAACTAATGAAAAACTGTTTTTT.

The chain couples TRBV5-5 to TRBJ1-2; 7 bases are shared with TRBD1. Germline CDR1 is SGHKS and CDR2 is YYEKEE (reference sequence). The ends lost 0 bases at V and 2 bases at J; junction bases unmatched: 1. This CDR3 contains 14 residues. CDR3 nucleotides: TGTGCCAGCAGCTTGGGGGGACAGAACTATGGCTACACCTTC. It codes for CASSLGGQNYGYTF.

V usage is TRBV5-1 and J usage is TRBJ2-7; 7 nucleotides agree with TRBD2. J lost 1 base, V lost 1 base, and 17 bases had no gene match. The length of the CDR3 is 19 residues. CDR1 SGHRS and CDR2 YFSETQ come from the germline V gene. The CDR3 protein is CASSLPRFLVAGSSYEQYF. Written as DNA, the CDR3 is TGCGCCAGCAGCTTGCCACGCTTTTTGGTAGCGGGCTCTTCCTACGAGCAGTACTTC.

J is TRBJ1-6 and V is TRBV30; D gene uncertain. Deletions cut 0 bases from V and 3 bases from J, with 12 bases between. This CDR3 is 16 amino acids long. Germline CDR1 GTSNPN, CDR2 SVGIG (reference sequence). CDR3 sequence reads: CAWSVGGRDYNSPLHF. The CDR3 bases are TGTGCCTGGAGTGTAGGTGGGAGGGACTATAATTCACCCCTCCACTTT.

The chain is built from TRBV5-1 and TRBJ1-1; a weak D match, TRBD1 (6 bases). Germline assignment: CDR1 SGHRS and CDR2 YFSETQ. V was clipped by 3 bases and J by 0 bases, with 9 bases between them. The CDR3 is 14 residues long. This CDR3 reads CASSSGTLNTEAFF. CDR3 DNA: TGCGCCAGCAGCTCCGGGACATTGAACACTGAAGCTTTCTTT.

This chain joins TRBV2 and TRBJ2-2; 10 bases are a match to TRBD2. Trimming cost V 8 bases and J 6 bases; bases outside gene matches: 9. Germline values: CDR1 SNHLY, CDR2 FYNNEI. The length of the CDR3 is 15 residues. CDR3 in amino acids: CASSSSGGFPGELFF. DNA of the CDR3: TGTGCCAGCTCTTCTAGCGGGGGTTTCCCCGGGGAGCTGTTTTTT.

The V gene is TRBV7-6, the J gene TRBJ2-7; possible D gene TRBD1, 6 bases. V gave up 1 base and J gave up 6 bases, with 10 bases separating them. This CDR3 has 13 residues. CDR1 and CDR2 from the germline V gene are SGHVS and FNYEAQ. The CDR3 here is CASSLDGTTEQYV. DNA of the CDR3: TGTGCCAGCAGCTTAGATGGGACAACCGAGCAGTACGTC.

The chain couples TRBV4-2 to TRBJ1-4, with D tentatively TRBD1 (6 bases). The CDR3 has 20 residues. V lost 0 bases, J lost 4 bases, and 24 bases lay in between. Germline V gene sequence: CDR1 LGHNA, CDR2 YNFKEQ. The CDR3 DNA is TGTGCCAGCAGCCAAGATATCGCAACAGGGACCAACCTCCTTAATGAAAAACTGTTTTTT. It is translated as CASSQDIATGTNLLNEKLFF.

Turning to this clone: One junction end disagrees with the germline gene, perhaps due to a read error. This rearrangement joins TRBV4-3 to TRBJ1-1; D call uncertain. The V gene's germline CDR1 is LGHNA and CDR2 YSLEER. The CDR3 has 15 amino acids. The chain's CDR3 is CASSQVLRLKTEAFF. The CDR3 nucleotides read TGCGCCAGCAGCCAAGTCCTGAGGTTGAAAACTGAAGCTTTCTTT.

CDR3 region: CASSLSGAEQPQHF. The DNA for the CDR3 is TGTGCCAGCAGCTTGTCAGGGGCCGAACAGCCCCAGCATTTT. The J gene is TRBJ1-5, the V gene TRBV5-6, with D possibly being TRBD1 (6 bases). CDR1 is SGHDT and CDR2 is YYEEEE in the germline V gene. The CDR3 loop spans 14 amino acids. Trimming removed 1 base at V and 7 bases at J, with 12 bases between.

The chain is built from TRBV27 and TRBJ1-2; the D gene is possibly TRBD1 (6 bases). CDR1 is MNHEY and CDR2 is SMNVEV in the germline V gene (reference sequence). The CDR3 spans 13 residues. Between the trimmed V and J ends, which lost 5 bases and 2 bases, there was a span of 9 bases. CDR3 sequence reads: CASSRGQNYGYTF. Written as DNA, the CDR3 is TGTGCCAGCAGTCGCGGACAGAACTATGGCTACACCTTC.

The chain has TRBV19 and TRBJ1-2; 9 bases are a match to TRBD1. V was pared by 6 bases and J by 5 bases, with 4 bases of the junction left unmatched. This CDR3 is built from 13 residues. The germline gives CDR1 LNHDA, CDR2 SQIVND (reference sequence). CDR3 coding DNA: TGTGCCAGTAGCGAACAGGGGGCTTATGGCTACACCTTC. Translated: CASSEQGAYGYTF.

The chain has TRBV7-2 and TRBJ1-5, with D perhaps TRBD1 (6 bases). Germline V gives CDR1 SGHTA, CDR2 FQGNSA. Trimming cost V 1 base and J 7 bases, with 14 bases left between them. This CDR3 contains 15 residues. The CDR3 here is CASSLEGGGRQPQHF. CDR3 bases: TGTGCCAGCAGCTTAGAGGGGGGGGGAAGGCAGCCCCAGCATTTT.

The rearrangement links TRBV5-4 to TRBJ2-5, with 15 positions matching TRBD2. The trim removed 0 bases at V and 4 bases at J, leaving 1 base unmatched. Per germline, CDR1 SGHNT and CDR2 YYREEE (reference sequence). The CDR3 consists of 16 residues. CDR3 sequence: CASSLGTSGGGETQYF. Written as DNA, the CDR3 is TGTGCCAGCAGCTTGGGGACTAGCGGGGGGGGAGAGACCCAGTACTTC.